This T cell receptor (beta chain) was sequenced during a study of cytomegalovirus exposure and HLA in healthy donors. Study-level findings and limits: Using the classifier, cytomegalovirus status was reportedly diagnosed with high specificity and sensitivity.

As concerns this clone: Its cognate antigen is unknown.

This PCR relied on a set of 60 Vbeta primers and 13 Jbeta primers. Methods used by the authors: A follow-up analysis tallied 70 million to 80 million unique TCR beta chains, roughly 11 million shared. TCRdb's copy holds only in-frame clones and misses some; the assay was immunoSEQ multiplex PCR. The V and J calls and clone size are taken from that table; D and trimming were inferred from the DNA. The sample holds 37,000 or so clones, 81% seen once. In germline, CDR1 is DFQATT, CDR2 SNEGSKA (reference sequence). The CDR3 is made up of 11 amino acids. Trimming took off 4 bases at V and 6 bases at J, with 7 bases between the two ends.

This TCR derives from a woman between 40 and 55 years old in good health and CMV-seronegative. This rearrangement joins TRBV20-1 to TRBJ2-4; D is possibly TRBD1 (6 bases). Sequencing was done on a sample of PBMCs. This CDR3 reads CSAIQGNIQYF. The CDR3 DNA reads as TGCAGTGCTATACAGGGAAACATTCAGTACTTC.